Here is one T cell receptor beta chain with its context. The CDR3 totals 13 residues. Trimming removed 2 bases from V and 5 bases from J, with 9 bases in between. The germline V gene has CDR1 SGHTA and CDR2 FQGNSA. The sample comes from a study of shared clonotypes between healthy human individuals. The unsorted PBMC replicate PCRs were performed with about 0.3 ug DNA, 32,000 or so T cell genomes. What was sequenced on ten immunoSEQ deep assay plates was unsorted PBMC DNA. Assay used: immunoSEQ multiplex PCR; TCRdb lists only in-frame clones, some missing. Altogether fewer than 600,000 clones are present, more than 70% being singletons, with the ten largest covering about 12%.

This clonotype was sampled from a woman in her thirties or forties in good health. Some clones in this sample may be carry-over from other donors' samples. Sequences were obtained from PBMCs. The genes are TRBV7-2 and TRBJ2-5, with a tentative D call TRBD2 (6 bases). The CDR3 region has the DNA TGTGCCAGCAGCTTAAGGAGGGCGGAGACCCAGTACTTC. It codes for CASSLRRAETQYF.